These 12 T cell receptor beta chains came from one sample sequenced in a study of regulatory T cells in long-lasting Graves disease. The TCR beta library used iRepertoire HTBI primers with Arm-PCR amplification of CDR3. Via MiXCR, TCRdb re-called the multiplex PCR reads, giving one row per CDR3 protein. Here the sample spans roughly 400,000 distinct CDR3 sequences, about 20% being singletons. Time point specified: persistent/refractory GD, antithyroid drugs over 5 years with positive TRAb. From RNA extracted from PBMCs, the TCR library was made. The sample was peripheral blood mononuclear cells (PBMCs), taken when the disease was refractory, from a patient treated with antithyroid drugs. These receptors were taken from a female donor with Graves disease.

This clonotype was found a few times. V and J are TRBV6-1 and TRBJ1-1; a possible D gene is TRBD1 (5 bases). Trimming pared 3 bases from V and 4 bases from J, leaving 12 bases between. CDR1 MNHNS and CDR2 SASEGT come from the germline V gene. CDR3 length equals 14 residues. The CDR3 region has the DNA TGTGCCAGCAGTGAGTGGGGGTGGGGCACTGAAGCTTTCTTT. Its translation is CASSEWGWGTEAFF.

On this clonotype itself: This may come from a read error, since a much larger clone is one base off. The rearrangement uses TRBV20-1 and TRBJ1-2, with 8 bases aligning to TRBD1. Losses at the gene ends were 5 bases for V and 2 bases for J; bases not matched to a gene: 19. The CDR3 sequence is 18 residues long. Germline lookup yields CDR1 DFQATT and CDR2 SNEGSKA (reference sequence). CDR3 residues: CSAALPPGTGVSNYGYTF. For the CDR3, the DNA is TGCAGTGCTGCCCTACCCCCCGGGACAGGCGTATCCAACTATGGCTACACCTTC.

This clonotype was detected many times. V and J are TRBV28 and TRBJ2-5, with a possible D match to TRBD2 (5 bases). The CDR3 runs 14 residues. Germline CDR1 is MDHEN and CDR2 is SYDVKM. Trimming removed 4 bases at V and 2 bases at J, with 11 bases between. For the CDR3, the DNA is TGTGCCAGCAGTTCCCAGCGGTATCAAGAGACCCAGTACTTC. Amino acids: CASSSQRYQETQYF.

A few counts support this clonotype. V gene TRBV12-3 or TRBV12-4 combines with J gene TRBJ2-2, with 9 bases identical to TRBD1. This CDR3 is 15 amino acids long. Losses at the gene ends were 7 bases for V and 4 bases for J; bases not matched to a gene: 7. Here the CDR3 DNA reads TGTGCCAGCAATAGTTTGACAGGGGGCACCGGGGAGCTGTTTTTT. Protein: CASNSLTGGTGELFF.

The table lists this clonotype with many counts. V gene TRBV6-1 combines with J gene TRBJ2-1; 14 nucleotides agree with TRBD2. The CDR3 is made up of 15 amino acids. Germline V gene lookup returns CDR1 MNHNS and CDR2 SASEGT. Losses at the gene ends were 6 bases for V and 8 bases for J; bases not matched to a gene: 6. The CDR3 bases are TGTGCCAGCAGCCCCGGGACTAGCGGGAGTGATGAGCAGTTCTTC. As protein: CASSPGTSGSDEQFF.

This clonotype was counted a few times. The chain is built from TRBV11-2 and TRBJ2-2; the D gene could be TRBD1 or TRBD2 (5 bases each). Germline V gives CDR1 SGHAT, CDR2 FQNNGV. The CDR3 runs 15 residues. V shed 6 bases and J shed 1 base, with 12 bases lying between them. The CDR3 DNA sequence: TGTGCCAGCAGGTCCCCTGGGGGGAACACCGGGGAGCTGTTTTTT. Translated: CASRSPGGNTGELFF. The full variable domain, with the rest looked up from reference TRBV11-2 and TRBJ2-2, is EAGVAQSPRYKIIEKRQSVAFWCNPISGHATLYWYQQILGQGPKLLIQFQNNGVVDDSQLPKDRFSAERLKGVDSTLKIQPAKLEDSAVYLCASRSPGGNTGELFFGEGSRLTVL.

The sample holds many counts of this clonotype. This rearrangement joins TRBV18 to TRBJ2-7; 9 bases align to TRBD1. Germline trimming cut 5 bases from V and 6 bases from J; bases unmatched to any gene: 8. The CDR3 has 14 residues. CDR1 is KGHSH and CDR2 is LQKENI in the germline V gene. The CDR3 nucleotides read TGTGCCAGCTCATCGGGACAGGGTCCGTCCGAGCAGTACTTC. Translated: CASSSGQGPSEQYF.

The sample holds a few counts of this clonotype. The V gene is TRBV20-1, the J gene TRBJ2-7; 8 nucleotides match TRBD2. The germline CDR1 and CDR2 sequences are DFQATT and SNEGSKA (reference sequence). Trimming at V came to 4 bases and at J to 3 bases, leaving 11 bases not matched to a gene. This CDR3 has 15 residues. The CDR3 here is CSANPETSVIYEQYF. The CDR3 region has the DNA TGCAGTGCTAACCCCGAGACTAGCGTTATCTACGAGCAGTACTTC.

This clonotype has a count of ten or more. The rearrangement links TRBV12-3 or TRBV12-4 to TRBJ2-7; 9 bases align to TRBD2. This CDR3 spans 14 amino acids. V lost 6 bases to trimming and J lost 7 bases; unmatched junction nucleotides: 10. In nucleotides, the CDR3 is TGTGCCAGCAGCGAGGGACTAGCTTCGGGTGAGCAGTACTTC. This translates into CASSEGLASGEQYF.

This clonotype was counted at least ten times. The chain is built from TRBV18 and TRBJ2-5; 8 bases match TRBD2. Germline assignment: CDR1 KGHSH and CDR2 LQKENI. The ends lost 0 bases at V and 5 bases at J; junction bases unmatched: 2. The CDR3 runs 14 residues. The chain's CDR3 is CASSPPTSVETQYF. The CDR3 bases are TGTGCCAGCTCACCACCGACTAGCGTCGAGACCCAGTACTTC.

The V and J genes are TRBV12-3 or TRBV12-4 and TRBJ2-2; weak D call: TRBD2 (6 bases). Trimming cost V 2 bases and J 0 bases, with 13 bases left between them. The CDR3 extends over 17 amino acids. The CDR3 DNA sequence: TGTGCCAGCAGTTTAATTATCGGGGGAGCGAACACCGGGGAGCTGTTTTTT. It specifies CASSLIIGGANTGELFF.

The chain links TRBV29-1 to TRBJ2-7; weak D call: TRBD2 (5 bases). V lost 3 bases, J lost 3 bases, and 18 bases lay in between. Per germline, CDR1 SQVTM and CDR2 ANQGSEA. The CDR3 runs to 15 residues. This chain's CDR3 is CSVEVGDGGIYEQYF. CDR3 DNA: TGCAGCGTTGAGGTCGGGGATGGAGGAATCTACGAGCAGTACTTC.